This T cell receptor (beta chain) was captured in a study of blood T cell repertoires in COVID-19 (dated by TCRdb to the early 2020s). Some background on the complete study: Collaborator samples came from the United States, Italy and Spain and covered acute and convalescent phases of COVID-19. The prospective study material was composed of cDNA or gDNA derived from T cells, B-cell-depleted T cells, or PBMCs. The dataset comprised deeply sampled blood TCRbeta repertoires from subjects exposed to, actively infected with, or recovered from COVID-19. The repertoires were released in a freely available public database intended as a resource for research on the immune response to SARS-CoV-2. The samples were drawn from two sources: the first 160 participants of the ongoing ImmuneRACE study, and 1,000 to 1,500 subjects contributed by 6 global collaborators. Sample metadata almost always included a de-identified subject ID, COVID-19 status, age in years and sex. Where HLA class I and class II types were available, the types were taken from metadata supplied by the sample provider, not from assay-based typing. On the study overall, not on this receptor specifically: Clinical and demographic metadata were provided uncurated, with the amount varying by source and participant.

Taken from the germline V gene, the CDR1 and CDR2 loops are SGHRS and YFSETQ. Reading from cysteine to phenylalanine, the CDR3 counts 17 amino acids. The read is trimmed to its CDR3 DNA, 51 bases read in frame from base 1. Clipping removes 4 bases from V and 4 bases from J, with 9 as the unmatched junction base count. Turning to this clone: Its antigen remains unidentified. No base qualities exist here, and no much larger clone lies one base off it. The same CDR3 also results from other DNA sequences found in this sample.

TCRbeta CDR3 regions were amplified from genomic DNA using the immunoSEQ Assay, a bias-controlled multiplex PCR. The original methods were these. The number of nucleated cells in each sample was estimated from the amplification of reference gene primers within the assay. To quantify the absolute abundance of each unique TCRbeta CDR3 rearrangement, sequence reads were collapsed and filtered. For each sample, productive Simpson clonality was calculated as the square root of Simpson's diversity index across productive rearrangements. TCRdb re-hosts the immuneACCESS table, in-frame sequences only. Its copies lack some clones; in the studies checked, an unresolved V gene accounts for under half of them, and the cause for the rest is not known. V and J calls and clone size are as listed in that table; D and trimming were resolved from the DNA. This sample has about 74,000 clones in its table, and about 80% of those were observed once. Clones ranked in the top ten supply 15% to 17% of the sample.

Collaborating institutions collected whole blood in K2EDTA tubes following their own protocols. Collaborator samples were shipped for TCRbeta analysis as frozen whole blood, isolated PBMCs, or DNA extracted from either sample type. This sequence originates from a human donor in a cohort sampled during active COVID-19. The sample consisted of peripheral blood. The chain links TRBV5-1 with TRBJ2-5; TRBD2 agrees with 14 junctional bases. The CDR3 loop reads CASSTGLAGGSGETQYF. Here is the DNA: TGCGCCAGCAGCACCGGACTAGCGGGAGGCTCAGGAGAGACCCAGTACTTC.